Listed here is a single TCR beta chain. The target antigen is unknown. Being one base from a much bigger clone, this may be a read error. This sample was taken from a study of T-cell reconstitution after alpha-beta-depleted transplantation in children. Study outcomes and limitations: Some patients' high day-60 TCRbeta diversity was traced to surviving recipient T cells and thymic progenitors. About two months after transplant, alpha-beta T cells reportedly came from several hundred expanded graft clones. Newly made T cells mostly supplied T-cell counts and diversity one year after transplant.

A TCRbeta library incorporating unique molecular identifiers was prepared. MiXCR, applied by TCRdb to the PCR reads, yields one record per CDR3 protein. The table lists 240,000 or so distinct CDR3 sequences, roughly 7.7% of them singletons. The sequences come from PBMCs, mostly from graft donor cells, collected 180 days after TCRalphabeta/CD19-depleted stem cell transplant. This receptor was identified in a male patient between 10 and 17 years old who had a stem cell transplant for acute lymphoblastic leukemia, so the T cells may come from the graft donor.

The CDR3, as DNA: TGCAGTCTTACTAGCGGGAGGGCCAATGAGCAGTTCTTC. Translated, it gives CSLTSGRANEQFF. The chain is built from TRBV20-1 and TRBJ2-1, with 13 bases fitting TRBD2. The CDR3 is 13 residues long. From germline, CDR1 is DFQATT and CDR2 SNEGSKA (reference sequence). The V and J ends lost 8 bases and 6 bases, in that order; junction bases with no gene match: 4.